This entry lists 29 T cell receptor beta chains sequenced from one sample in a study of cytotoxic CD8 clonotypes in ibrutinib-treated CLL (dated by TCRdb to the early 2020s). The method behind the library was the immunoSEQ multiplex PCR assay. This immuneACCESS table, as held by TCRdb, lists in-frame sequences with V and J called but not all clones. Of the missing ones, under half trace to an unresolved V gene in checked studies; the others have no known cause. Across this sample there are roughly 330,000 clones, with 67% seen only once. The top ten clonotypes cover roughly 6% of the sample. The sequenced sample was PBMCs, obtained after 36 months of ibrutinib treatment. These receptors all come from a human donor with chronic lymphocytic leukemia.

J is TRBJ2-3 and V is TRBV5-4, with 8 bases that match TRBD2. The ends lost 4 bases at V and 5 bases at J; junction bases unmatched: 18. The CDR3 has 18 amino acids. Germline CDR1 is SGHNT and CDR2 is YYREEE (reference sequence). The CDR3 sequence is CASSPSPMSGRDRDTQYF. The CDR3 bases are TGTGCCAGCAGCCCTTCCCCGATGAGCGGGAGAGATAGAGATACGCAGTATTTT.

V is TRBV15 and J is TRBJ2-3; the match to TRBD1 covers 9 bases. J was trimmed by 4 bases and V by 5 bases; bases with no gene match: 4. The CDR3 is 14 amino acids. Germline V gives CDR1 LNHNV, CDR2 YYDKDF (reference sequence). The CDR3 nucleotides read TGTGCCACCAGCCGGGACAGGGTAGCAGATACGCAGTATTTT. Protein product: CATSRDRVADTQYF.

The CDR3 DNA reads as TGCGCCAGCAGCCTTGTCCTCTCAGGGGTCAGCAGCTACGAGCAGTACTTC. Translation gives CASSLVLSGVSSYEQYF. This sequence joins TRBV4-1 and TRBJ2-7; D is perhaps TRBD1 (6 bases). Germline CDR1 and CDR2: MGHRA and YSYEKL. This CDR3 contains 17 residues. The V end was cut by 4 bases, the J end by 3 bases, with 22 bases between.

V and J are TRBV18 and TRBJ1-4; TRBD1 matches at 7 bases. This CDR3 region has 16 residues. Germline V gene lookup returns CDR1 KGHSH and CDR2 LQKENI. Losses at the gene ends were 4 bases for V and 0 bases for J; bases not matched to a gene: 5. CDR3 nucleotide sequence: TGTGCCAGCTCACTTACCACAGGGGCAACTAATGAAAAACTGTTTTTT. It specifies CASSLTTGATNEKLFF.

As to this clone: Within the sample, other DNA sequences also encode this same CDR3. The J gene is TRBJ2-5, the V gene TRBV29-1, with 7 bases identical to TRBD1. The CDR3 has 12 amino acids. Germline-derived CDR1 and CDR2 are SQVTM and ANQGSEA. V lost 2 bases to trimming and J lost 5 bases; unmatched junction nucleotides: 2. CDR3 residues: CSVEQGVETQYF. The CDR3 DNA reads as TGCAGCGTTGAACAGGGGGTCGAGACCCAGTACTTC.

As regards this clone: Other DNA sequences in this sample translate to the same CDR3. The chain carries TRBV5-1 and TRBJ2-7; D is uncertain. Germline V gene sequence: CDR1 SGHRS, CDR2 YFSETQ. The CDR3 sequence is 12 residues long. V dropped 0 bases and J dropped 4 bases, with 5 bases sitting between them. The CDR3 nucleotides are TGCGCCAGCAGCTTGGAAGGATACGAGCAGTACTTC. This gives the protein CASSLEGYEQYF.

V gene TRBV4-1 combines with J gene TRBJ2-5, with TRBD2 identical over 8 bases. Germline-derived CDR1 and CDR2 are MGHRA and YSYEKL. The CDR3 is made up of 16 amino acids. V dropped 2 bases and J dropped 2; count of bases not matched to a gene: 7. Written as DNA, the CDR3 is TGCGCCAGCAGCCAACCTTGGGGACTAGATCAAGAGACCCAGTACTTC. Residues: CASSQPWGLDQETQYF.

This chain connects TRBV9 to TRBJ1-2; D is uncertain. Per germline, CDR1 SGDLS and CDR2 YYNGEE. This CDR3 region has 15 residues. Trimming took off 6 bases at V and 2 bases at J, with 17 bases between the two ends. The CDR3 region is CASNLYGRANYGYTF. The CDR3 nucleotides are TGTGCCAGCAATTTATACGGGAGGGCCAACTATGGCTACACCTTC.

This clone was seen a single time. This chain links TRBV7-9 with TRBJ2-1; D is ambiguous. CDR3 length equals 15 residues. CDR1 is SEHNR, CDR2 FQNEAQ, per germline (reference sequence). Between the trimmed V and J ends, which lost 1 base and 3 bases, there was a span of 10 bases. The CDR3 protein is CASSLEWPLYNEQFF. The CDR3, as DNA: TGTGCCAGCAGCTTAGAGTGGCCCCTCTACAATGAGCAGTTCTTC.

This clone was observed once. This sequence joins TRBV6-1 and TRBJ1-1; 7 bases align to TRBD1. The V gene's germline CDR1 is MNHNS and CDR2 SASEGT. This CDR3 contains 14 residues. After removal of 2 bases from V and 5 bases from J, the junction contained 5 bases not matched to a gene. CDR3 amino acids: CASSEYRGRTEAFF. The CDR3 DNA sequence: TGTGCCAGCAGTGAATACAGGGGTAGGACTGAAGCTTTCTTT.

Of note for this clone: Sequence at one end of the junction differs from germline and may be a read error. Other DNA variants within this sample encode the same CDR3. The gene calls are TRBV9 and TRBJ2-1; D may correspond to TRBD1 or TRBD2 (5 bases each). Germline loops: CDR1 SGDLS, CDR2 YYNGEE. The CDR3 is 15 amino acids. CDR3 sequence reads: CASSVGDHNYNEQFF. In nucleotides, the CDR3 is TGTGCCAGCAGCGTAGGGGACCATAACTACAATGAACAGTTCTTC.

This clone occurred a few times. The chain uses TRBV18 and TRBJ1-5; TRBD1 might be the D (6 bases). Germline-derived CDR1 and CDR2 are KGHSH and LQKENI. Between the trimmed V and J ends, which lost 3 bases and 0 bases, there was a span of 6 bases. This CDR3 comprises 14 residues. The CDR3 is CASSPGHSNQPQHF. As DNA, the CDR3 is TGTGCCAGCTCACCGGGACATAGCAATCAGCCCCAGCATTTT.

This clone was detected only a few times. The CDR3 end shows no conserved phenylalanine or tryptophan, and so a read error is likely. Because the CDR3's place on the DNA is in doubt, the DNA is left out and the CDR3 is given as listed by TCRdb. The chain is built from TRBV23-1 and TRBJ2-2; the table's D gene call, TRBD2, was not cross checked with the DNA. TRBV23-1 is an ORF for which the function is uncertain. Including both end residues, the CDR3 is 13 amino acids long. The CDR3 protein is CASSQSTSPRQGG.

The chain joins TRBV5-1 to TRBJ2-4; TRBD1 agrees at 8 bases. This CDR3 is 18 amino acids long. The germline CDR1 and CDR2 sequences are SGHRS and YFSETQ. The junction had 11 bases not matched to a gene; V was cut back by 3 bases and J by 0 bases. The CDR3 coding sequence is TGCGCCAGCAGCTCGGAGGGCAGGGGGCGACTAGCCAAAAACATTCAGTACTTC. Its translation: CASSSEGRGRLAKNIQYF.

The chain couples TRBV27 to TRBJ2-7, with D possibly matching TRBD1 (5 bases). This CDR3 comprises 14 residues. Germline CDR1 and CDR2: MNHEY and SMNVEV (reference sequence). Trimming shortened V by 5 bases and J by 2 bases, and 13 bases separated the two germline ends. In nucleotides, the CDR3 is TGTGCCAGCAGTCCCGGCGAAGGGGCCTACGAGCAGTACTTC. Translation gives CASSPGEGAYEQYF.

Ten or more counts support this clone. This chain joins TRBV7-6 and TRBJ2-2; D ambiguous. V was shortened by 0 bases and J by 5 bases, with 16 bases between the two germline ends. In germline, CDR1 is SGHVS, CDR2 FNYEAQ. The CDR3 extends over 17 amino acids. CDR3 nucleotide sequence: TGTGCCAGCAGCTTAGCCCAGGTCCTCGGTCGGACCGGGGAGCTGTTTTTT. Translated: CASSLAQVLGRTGELFF.

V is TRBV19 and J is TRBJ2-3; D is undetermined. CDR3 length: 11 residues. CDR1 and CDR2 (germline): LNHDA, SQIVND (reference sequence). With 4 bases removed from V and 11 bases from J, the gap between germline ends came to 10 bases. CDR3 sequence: CASSTPLGQYF. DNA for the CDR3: TGTGCCAGTAGTACCCCCCTTGGGCAGTATTTT.

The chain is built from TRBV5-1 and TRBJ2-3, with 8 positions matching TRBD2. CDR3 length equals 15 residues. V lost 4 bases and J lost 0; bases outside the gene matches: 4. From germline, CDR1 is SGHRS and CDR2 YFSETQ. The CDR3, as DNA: TGCGCCAGCAGCCTAGCGGGTCCTAGCACAGATACGCAGTATTTT. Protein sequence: CASSLAGPSTDTQYF.

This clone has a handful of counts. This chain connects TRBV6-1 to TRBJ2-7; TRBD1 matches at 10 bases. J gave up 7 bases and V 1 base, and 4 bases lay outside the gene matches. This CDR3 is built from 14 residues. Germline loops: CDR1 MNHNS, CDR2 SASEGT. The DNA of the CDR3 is TGTGCCAGCAGTGAAGGACAGGGGGCGTGGGAGCAGTACTTC. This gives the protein CASSEGQGAWEQYF.

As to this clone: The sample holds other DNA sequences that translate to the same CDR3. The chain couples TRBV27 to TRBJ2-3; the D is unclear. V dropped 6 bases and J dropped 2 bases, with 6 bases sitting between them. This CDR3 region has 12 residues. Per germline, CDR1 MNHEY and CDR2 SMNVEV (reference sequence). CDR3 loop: CASSSYTDTQYF. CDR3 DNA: TGTGCCAGCAGCAGTTACACAGATACGCAGTATTTT.

DNA of the CDR3: TGTGCCAGCAGCCCAGACTCAGATACGCAGTATTTT. It translates to CASSPDSDTQYF. This chain uses TRBV7-3 with TRBJ2-3; D ambiguous. CDR3 length: 12 amino acids. The ends were cut back, 5 bases at V and 4 bases at J, with 7 bases in the middle. The germline V gene encodes CDR1 SGHTA and CDR2 FQGTGA.

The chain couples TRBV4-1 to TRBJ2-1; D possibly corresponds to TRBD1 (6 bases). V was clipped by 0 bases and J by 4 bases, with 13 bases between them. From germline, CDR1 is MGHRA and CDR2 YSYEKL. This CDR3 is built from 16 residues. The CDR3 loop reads CASSQDTSGEYNEQFF. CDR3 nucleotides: TGCGCCAGCAGCCAAGATACCTCAGGGGAATACAATGAGCAGTTCTTC.

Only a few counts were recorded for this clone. For the CDR3, the DNA is TGTGCCAGCCGGGACAGGGTCACGCGGACTGAAGCTTTCTTT. Protein sequence: CASRDRVTRTEAFF. The chain joins TRBV28 to TRBJ1-1, with TRBD1 matching over 9 bases. The germline V gene encodes CDR1 MDHEN and CDR2 SYDVKM. J lost 5 bases, V lost 8 bases, and 9 bases had no gene match. There are 14 residues in the CDR3.

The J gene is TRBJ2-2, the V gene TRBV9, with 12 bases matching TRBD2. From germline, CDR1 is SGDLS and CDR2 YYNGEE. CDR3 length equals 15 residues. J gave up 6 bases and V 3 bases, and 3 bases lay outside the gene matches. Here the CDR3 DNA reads TGTGCCAGCAGCGGGACTAGCGGGATACCCGGGGAGCTGTTTTTT. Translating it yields CASSGTSGIPGELFF. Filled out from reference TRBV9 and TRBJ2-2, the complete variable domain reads DSGVTQTPKHLITATGQRVTLRCSPRSGDLSVYWYQQSLDQGLQFLIQYYNGEERAKGNILERFSAQQFPDLHSELNLSSLELGDSALYFCASSGTSGIPGELFFGEGSRLTVL.

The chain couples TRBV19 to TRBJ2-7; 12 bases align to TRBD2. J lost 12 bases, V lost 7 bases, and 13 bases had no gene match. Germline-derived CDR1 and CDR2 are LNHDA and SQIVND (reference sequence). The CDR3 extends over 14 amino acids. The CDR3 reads CASNWATSGRRLYF. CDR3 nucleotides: TGTGCCAGTAATTGGGCGACTAGCGGGAGACGTCTGTACTTC.

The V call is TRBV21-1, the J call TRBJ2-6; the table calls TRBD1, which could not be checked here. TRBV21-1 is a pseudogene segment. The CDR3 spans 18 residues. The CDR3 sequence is CASSRPGQGPLGANVLTF. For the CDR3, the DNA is TGTGCCAGCAGCAGACCGGGACAGGGCCCCCTGGGGGCCAACGTCCTGACTTTC.

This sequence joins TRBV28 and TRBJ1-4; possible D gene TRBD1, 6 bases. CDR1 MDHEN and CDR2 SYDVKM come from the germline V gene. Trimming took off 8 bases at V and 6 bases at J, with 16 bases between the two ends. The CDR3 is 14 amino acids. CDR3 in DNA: TGTGCCAGCGGGTTGACAGGAGACTATGAAAAACTGTTTTTT. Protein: CASGLTGDYEKLFF. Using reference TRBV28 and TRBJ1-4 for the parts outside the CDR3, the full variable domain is DVKVTQSSRYLVKRTGEKVFLECVQDMDHENMFWYRQDPGLGLRLIYFSYDVKMKEKGDIPEGYSVSREKKERFSLILESASTNQTSMYLCASGLTGDYEKLFFGSGTQLSVL.

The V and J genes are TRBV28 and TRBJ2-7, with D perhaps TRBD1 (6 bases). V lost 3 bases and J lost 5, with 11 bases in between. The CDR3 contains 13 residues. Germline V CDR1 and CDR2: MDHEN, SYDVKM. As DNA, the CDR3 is TGTGCCAGCAGTTTTCCTTCAGGGGACGAGCAGTACTTC. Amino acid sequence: CASSFPSGDEQYF.

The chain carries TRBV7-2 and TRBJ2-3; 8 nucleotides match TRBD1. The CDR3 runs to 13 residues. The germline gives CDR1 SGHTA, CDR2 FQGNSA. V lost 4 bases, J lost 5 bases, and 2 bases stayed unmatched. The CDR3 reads CASSYGTGDTQYF. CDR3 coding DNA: TGTGCCAGCAGCTATGGGACAGGAGATACGCAGTATTTT.